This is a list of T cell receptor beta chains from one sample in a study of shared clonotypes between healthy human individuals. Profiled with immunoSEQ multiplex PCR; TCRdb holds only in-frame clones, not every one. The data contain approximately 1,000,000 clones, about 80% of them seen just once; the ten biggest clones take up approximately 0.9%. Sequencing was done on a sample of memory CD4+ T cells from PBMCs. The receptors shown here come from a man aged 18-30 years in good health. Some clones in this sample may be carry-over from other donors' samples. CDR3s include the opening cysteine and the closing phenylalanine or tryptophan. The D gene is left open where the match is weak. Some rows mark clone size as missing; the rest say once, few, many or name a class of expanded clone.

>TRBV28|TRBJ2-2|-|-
TGTGCCAGCAGTTTATCCCTAGTGGGGGTTTTTGGAACCGGGGAGCTGTTTTTT
CASSLSLVGVFGTGELFF
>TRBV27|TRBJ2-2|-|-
TGTGCCAGCAGTCCCGTCCTTAGGAAGAACACCGGGGAGCTGTTTTTT
CASSPVLRKNTGELFF
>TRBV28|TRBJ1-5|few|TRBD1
TGTGCCAGCAGAACCGCGCAGGGGGGCAATCAGCCCCAGCATTTT
CASRTAQGGNQPQHF
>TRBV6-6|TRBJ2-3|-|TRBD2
TGTGCCAGCCCCCCAGAGGACGGAGCGGGAGAAACGCAGTATTTT
CASPPEDGAGETQYF
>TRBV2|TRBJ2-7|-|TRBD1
TGTGCCAGCAGTGAGGACGGGACAGTCCTCTACGAGCAGTACTTC
CASSEDGTVLYEQYF
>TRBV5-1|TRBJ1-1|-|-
TGCGCCAGCAGCTTGGGGCAGGGAGCAACTGAAGCTTTCTTT
CASSLGQGATEAFF
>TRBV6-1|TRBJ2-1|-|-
TGTGCCAGCAGTGAGTCAATAGGAGGCGATGAGCAGTTCTTC
CASSESIGGDEQFF
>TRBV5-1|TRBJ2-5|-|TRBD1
TGCGCCAGCAGCTTGGTCCAGGGACAGGAGACCCAGTACTTC
CASSLVQGQETQYF
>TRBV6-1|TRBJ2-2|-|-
TGTGCCAGCAAGCAGACAGCCGCCGGGGAGCTGTTTTTT
CASKQTAAGELFF
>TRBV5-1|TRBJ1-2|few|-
TGCGCCAGCAGCTTGGACGCGGGTTTAGACTATGGCTACACCTTC
CASSLDAGLDYGYTF
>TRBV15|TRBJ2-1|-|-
TGTGCCACCAGCAGAGGCTCTGGGGGCATACAGGTAAGAAATGAGCAGTTCTTC
CATSRGSGGIQVRNEQFF
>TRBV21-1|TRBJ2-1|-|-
TGTGCCAGCAGCAACGGCGGGGGCCGTTCCAATGAGCAGTTCTTC
CASSNGGGRSNEQFF
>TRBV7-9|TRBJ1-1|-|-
TGTGCCAGCAGCCCAGACTCAGGAAGGATGAACACTGAAGCTTTCTTT
CASSPDSGRMNTEAFF
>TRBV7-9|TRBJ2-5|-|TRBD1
TGTGCCAGCAGCTTAGAACAGGGGTTTCGAGAGACCCAGTACTTC
CASSLEQGFRETQYF
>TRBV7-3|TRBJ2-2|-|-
TGTGCCAGCAGCGCCCCTGGAATCCGTGCCGGGGAGCTGTTTTTT
CASSAPGIRAGELFF
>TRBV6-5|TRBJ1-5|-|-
TGTGCCAGCAGCTTGACAGTCAATCAGCCCCAGCATTTT
CASSLTVNQPQHF
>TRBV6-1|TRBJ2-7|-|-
TGTGCCAGCGGAAATCTTTACGAGCAGTACTTC
CASGNLYEQYF
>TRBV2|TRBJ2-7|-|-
TGTGCCAGCAAAAGGGACACCCAAAACGAGCAGTACTTC
CASKRDTQNEQYF
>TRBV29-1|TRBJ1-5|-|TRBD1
TGCAGCGCGTGGACAGGGTTTGGCCAGCCCCAGCATTTT
CSAWTGFGQPQHF
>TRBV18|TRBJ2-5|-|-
TGTGCCAGCTCACCAGACGGAGAAGAGACCCAGTACTTC
CASSPDGEETQYF
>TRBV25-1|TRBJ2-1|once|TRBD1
TGTGCCAGCAGTGCTACCCGCCTGACAGGGCCTTTGAGCAATGAGCAGTTCTTC
CASSATRLTGPLSNEQFF
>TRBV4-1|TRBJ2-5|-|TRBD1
TGCGCCAGCAGCCAAGATCTAGGGGGCTCAGTGACCCAGTACTTC
CASSQDLGGSVTQYF
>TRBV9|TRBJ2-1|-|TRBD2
TGTGCCAGCAGCGTAGGCTGGGGGGCTAGCGGGAAATCCTACAATGAGCAGTTCTTC
CASSVGWGASGKSYNEQFF
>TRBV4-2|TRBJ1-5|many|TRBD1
TGTGCCAGCAGCCAGACAGGGGGCGCGGGGGCTCGGAATCAGCCCCAGCATTTT
CASSQTGGAGARNQPQHF
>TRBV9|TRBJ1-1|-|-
TGTGCCAGCAGCGCGGACAGTCACCGTGAAGCTTTCTTT
CASSADSHREAFF
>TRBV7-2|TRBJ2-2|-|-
TGTGCCAGCAGCTACGGACGGGGCGGGGAGCTGTTTTTT
CASSYGRGGELFF
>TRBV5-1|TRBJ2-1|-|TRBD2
TGCGCCAGCAGCTCGTCCGGGACTAGCGACTACAATGAGCAGTTCTTC
CASSSSGTSDYNEQFF
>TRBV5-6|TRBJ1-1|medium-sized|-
TGTGCCAGCAGCCCTCGAGGGGCTTGGACTGAAGCTTTCTTT
CASSPRGAWTEAFF
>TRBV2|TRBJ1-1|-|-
TGTGCCAGCAGCCCCTTTAGGGAAGCTTTCTTT
CASSPFREAFF
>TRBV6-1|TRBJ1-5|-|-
TGTGCCATCAGGCAGGGGAATAGCAATCAGCCCCAGCATTTT
CAIRQGNSNQPQHF
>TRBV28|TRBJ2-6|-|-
TGTGCCAGCAGTCGCTCTGGGGCCAACGTCCTGACTTTC
CASSRSGANVLTF
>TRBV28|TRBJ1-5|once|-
TGTGCCAGCAGTTTAGGGGGTCAGCCCCAGCATTTT
CASSLGGQPQHF
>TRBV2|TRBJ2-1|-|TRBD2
TGTGCCAGCAGTGCGGTTTTGGAGTCTAGCGGGTTAAATGAGCAGTTCTTC
CASSAVLESSGLNEQFF
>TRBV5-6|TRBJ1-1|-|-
TGTGCCAGCAGCTTGGAGGGGGGGCAAGCTTTCTTT
CASSLEGGQAFF
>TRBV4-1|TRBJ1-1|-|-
TGCGCCAGCAGCCAAGAGAGGGGGGTGACGTTCGAAGCTTTCTTT
CASSQERGVTFEAFF
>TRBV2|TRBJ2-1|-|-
TGTGCCAGCAGTCGCGACAGTCTGGCCTACAATGAGCAGTTCTTC
CASSRDSLAYNEQFF
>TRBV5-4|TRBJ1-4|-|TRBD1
TGTGTCAGCAGCTTGTCCGGGACAGCCCTGGAAAAACTGTTTTTT
CVSSLSGTALEKLFF
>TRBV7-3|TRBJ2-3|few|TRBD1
TGTGCCAGCAGCCCGACAGGGACAAATACGCAGTATTTT
CASSPTGTNTQYF
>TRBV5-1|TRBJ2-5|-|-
TGCGCCAGCAGCTTTACTCCGGGACAATTGGAGACCCAGTACTTC
CASSFTPGQLETQYF
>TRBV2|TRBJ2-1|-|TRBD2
TGTGCCAGCAGTGAATCGGTTTGGAGACTAGCGGGAGGAGGGTCCTACAATGAGCAGTTCTTC
CASSESVWRLAGGGSYNEQFF
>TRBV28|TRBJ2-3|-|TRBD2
TGTGCCAGCAGTCCCAGACTAGCGGGAGGGAGCACAGATACGCAGTATTTT
CASSPRLAGGSTDTQYF
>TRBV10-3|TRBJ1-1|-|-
TGTGCCACCGTGGGGAACGCGGTAACTGAAGCTTTCTTT
CATVGNAVTEAFF
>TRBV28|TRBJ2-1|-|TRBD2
TGTGCCAGCAGTGTACTTAGCGGGGATGAGCAGTTCTTC
CASSVLSGDEQFF
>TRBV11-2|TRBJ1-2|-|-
TGTGCCAGCAGCTTAGGAGGCAGGGCGGGATATGGCTACACCTTC
CASSLGGRAGYGYTF
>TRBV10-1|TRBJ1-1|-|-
TGCGCCAGCAAATACGCTGAAGCTTTCTTT
CASKYAEAFF
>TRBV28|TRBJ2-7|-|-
TGTGCCAGCAGTCTCAGGCGGTCCTACGAGCAGTACTTC
CASSLRRSYEQYF
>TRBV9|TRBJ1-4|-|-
TGTGCCAGCAGCGCCGGGGGCCGGGGGGACTATGAAAAACTGTTTTTT
CASSAGGRGDYEKLFF
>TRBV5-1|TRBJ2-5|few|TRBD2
TGCGCCAGCAGCCGATGGACTAGCGGCCAAGAGACCCAGTACTTC
CASSRWTSGQETQYF
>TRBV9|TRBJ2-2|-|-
TGTGCCAGCAGCGTGCGTTTCCGGGCCACCGGGGAGCTGTTTTTT
CASSVRFRATGELFF
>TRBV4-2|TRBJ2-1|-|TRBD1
TGTGCCAGCAGCCTCTTACGACAGGGGAGCGATGAGCAGTTCTTC
CASSLLRQGSDEQFF